A single T cell receptor (beta chain) is shown here with its context. This record belongs to a study of T cell changes during pregnancy in multiple sclerosis. This CDR3 region has 17 residues. With 4 bases clipped from V and 3 bases from J, the junction kept 12 bases outside the gene matches. Germline V gives CDR1 SGHNT, CDR2 YYREEE (reference sequence). Using immunoSEQ multiplex PCR, the repertoire was profiled, and TCRdb retains in-frame clones only, with some absent. The profile shows 35,000 to 45,000 clones, around 90% of them singletons. The chain joins TRBV5-4 to TRBJ2-5, with 10 positions matching TRBD1. This TCR was recovered from a female donor with multiple sclerosis, enrolled in a pregnancy study. The sequences come from CD4+ T cells from peripheral blood mononuclear cells, collected in the third trimester of pregnancy. This CDR3 reads CASSQLRRDRGKETQYF. The CDR3 DNA follows: TGTGCCAGCAGCCAATTGCGCCGGGACAGGGGAAAAGAGACCCAGTACTTC.